A selection of T cell receptor beta chains follows, all from one sample in a study of T cell responses to AZD1222 COVID-19 vaccine. Sequencing was performed with immunoSEQ multiplex PCR; in TCRdb, only in-frame clones are kept and a portion is missing. The repertoire has 75,000 to 95,000 clones, around 83% of them found once; the top ten carry around an eighth. Sequencing was performed on peripheral blood, taken on day 0 of AZD1222 vaccination. All receptors come from an adult in good health. Both conserved end residues are part of each CDR3. The D gene is left open where the match is weak. The size field is filled for only some rows; it gives once, few, many or a size class.

d_gene,j_gene,abundance,v_gene,len,CDR3aa,CDR3nt
NA,TRBJ2-7,NA,TRBV6-5,13,CASTTGSSYEQYF,TGTGCCAGCACCACAGGGTCTTCCTACGAGCAGTACTTC
NA,TRBJ1-4,once,TRBV6-5,15,CASSYSGVGNEKLFF,TGTGCCAGCAGTTACTCGGGGGTGGGTAATGAAAAACTGTTTTTT
NA,TRBJ1-4,once,TRBV10-3,15,CAISTTVGTNEKLFF,TGTGCCATCAGTACCACAGTGGGGACTAATGAAAAACTGTTTTTT
TRBD1,TRBJ1-1,NA,TRBV25-1,15,CASSVRTGGYTEAFF,TGTGCCAGCAGTGTAAGGACAGGGGGGTACACTGAAGCTTTCTTT
TRBD1,TRBJ1-2,NA,TRBV24-1,15,CATRGRQGAGDGYTF,TGTGCCACCAGGGGAAGGCAGGGGGCTGGGGACGGCTACACCTTC
NA,TRBJ2-1,NA,TRBV9,15,CASSVVGAFSNEQFF,TGTGCCAGCAGCGTGGTAGGGGCGTTTAGCAATGAGCAGTTCTTC
TRBD2,TRBJ2-3,once,TRBV25-1,15,CASSEWRGSTDTQYF,TGTGCCAGCAGTGAATGGCGGGGGAGCACAGATACGCAGTATTTT
TRBD1,TRBJ1-5,NA,TRBV5-6,17,CASSARDRGQSNQPQHF,TGTGCCAGCAGCGCTCGGGACAGGGGGCAAAGCAATCAGCCCCAGCATTTT
NA,TRBJ1-5,NA,TRBV23-1,15,CASSHPDRRSQPQHF,TGCGCCAGCAGTCACCCCGACAGGCGGTCTCAGCCCCAGCATTTT
NA,TRBJ2-2,NA,TRBV14,14,CASSRGTYTGELFF,TGTGCCAGCAGCCGAGGGACTTACACCGGGGAGCTGTTTTTT
NA,TRBJ1-2,NA,TRBV21-1,16,CASSKASGSADAPYTF,TGTGCCAGCAGCAAAGCCTCAGGGTCGGCGGATGCTCCCTACACCTTC
NA,TRBJ1-1,NA,TRBV4-3,16,CASSQDFTGYHTEAFF,TGCGCCAGCAGCCAAGATTTCACGGGGTATCACACTGAAGCTTTCTTT
TRBD2,TRBJ2-7,NA,TRBV12-3/TRBV12-4,12,CACWGGAYEQYF,TGTGCCTGTTGGGGAGGGGCCTACGAGCAGTACTTC
TRBD2,TRBJ2-1,few,TRBV9,16,CASSTHLGTSNNEQFF,TGTGCCAGCAGCACCCACCTCGGGACTAGCAACAATGAGCAGTTCTTC
TRBD1,TRBJ1-2,NA,TRBV7-8,14,CASSATGKSYGYTF,TGTGCCAGCAGCGCGACAGGGAAAAGCTATGGCTACACCTTC
NA,TRBJ2-7,NA,TRBV6-2/TRBV6-3,15,CASSPLGSDSYEQYF,TGTGCCAGCAGTCCCTTGGGGAGTGACTCCTACGAGCAGTACTTC
TRBD1,TRBJ2-7,NA,TRBV5-4,18,CASSPDLGTGRRKYEQYF,TGTGCCAGCAGCCCCGATTTGGGGACAGGGAGGAGGAAATACGAGCAGTACTTC
NA,TRBJ1-2,NA,TRBV7-6,16,CASSPLVVGTFYGYTF,TGTGCCAGCAGCCCACTTGTCGTAGGGACCTTCTATGGCTACACCTTC
NA,TRBJ1-1,NA,TRBV10-3,14,CAISLAGGNTEAFF,TGTGCCATCTCTCTAGCGGGGGGGAACACTGAAGCTTTCTTT
NA,TRBJ2-7,NA,TRBV7-2,14,CASSLGKGIYEQYF,TGTGCCAGCAGCTTAGGGAAGGGAATTTACGAGCAGTACTTC
TRBD1,TRBJ2-1,NA,TRBV5-6,18,CASSSVPGQGSSYNEQFF,TGTGCCAGCAGCTCGGTCCCGGGACAGGGAAGCTCCTACAATGAGCAGTTCTTC
NA,TRBJ1-2,once,TRBV7-9,15,CASSPPARGHYGYTF,TGTGCCAGCAGCCCTCCAGCCAGGGGCCACTATGGCTACACCTTC
NA,TRBJ1-2,many,TRBV24-1,13,CATSAAGNAGYTF,TGTGCCACCAGTGCAGCCGGTAATGCTGGCTACACCTTC
NA,TRBJ1-6,NA,TRBV5-4,14,CASSSGFGDSPLHF,TGTGCCAGCAGCTCGGGGTTCGGGGATTCACCCCTCCACTTT
TRBD1,TRBJ1-5,few,TRBV19,13,CASSLDRVQPQHF,TGTGCCAGTAGTCTGGACAGGGTCCAGCCCCAGCATTTT
TRBD2,TRBJ2-7,NA,TRBV4-2,16,CASSQPLAGGTYEQYF,TGTGCCAGCAGCCAACCTCTAGCGGGGGGAACCTACGAGCAGTACTTC
TRBD1,TRBJ1-6,NA,TRBV20-1,14,CSASQGQGHSPLHF,TGCAGTGCTAGTCAGGGACAGGGTCATTCACCCCTCCACTTT
TRBD1,TRBJ2-1,once,TRBV7-9,14,CASSRQGAYNEQFF,TGTGCCAGCAGCCGGCAGGGGGCGTACAATGAGCAGTTCTTC
NA,TRBJ1-5,once,TRBV19,13,CASSTQSNQPQHF,TGTGCCAGTAGTACCCAAAGCAATCAGCCCCAGCATTTT
NA,TRBJ2-1,NA,TRBV5-1,14,CASSLVSSYNEQFF,TGCGCCAGCAGCTTAGTAAGCTCCTACAATGAGCAGTTCTTC
NA,TRBJ1-5,NA,TRBV6-4,15,CASSDPLSSGQPQHF,TGTGCCAGCAGTGACCCTTTGAGTTCTGGGCAGCCCCAGCATTTT
NA,TRBJ1-2,NA,TRBV5-1,15,CASSKEDGINYGYTF,TGCGCCAGCAGCAAGGAGGACGGTATTAACTATGGCTACACCTTC
NA,TRBJ1-4,NA,TRBV3-1/TRBV3-2,12,CASSQVGEKLFF,TGTGCCAGCAGCCAAGTGGGGGAGAAACTGTTTTTT
TRBD1,TRBJ1-1,few,TRBV7-8,14,CASSFRTGGSEAFF,TGTGCCAGCAGCTTCCGGACAGGGGGATCTGAAGCTTTCTTT
TRBD2,TRBJ2-7,NA,TRBV9,13,CASSGTSGAEQYF,TGTGCCAGCAGCGGGACTAGCGGGGCTGAGCAGTACTTC
NA,TRBJ2-3,NA,TRBV10-2,14,CASRDGPHTDTQYF,TGCGCCAGCAGGGATGGACCCCACACAGATACGCAGTATTTT
NA,TRBJ1-1,NA,TRBV5-1,16,CASSSEHRVGNTEAFF,TGCGCCAGCAGCTCAGAACACAGGGTAGGAAACACTGAAGCTTTCTTT
NA,TRBJ1-4,NA,TRBV5-1,15,CASSFLQGTNEKLFF,TGCGCCAGCAGCTTCTTACAGGGAACTAATGAAAAACTGTTTTTT
NA,TRBJ1-5,NA,TRBV19,14,CASLDRYSNQPQHF,TGTGCCAGCCTCGACAGATATAGCAATCAGCCCCAGCATTTT
NA,TRBJ2-3,NA,TRBV10-3,13,CAISGQYTDTQYF,TGTGCCATCAGTGGACAGTACACAGATACGCAGTATTTT
TRBD2,TRBJ2-2,NA,TRBV4-3,17,CASSQDRAGGHTGELFF,TGCGCCAGCAGCCAAGATCGGGCGGGGGGGCACACCGGGGAGCTGTTTTTT
NA,TRBJ1-4,few,TRBV25-1,14,CASSDPRSNEKLFF,TGTGCCAGCAGTGATCCCCGGAGCAATGAAAAACTGTTTTTT
NA,TRBJ1-2,NA,TRBV7-6,18,CASSHTTAQGPNNYGYTF,TGTGCCAGCAGCCATACCACGGCGCAGGGACCGAACAACTATGGCTACACCTTC
TRBD1,TRBJ1-6,NA,TRBV25-1,18,CASSGQGIFGAYNSPLHF,TGTGCCAGCAGTGGACAGGGAATTTTCGGGGCCTATAATTCACCCCTCCACTTT
NA,TRBJ1-4,NA,TRBV3-1/TRBV3-2,17,CASSQAPTGRGNEKLFF,TGTGCCAGCAGCCAAGCCCCAACAGGGAGGGGTAATGAAAAACTGTTTTTT
TRBD2,TRBJ2-1,NA,TRBV27,15,CASSITSGGYNEQFF,TGTGCCAGCAGTATCACTAGCGGGGGCTACAATGAGCAGTTCTTC
TRBD2,TRBJ2-6,NA,TRBV19,15,CASMRSGAGANVLTF,TGTGCCAGTATGCGGAGCGGGGCTGGGGCCAACGTCCTGACTTTC
NA,TRBJ1-5,NA,TRBV3-1/TRBV3-2,14,CASSQADQGGPQHF,TGTGCCAGCAGCCAAGCAGACCAAGGGGGGCCCCAGCATTTT
NA,TRBJ2-5,NA,TRBV19,11,CASRAQETQYF,TGTGCCAGTAGGGCCCAAGAGACCCAGTACTTC
NA,TRBJ2-5,few,TRBV7-9,12,CASGGAIQTQYF,TGTGCCAGCGGGGGGGCCATCCAGACCCAGTACTTC
NA,TRBJ2-5,NA,TRBV24-1,14,CATSDTQGGETQYF,TGTGCCACCAGTGATACACAGGGTGGGGAGACCCAGTACTTC
TRBD1,TRBJ1-2,NA,TRBV4-3,14,CASSRSGGNYGYTF,TGCGCCAGCAGCCGTTCAGGGGGAAACTATGGCTACACCTTC
TRBD2,TRBJ2-3,few,TRBV5-6,14,CASAGEYGTDTQYF,TGTGCCAGCGCGGGGGAATATGGCACAGATACGCAGTATTTT
NA,TRBJ2-2,NA,TRBV24-1,15,CATSDLVGNTGELFF,TGTGCCACCAGTGATTTAGTAGGGAACACCGGGGAGCTGTTTTTT